This T cell receptor (beta chain) was captured by sequencing in a study of cytomegalovirus exposure and HLA in healthy donors. For the study at large: A prior study identified 110 million or so unique TCR beta sequences from roughly 180 million T cells. Some 85 million unique TCRs, all from HLA-typed donors, were included in an early release of the data. The study, taken as a whole, reports: The analysis excluded some indistinguishable V segments, including TRBV6-2 and TRBV6-3. It was 160 or so TCR beta chains that were listed as cytomegalovirus-associated.

PCR amplification relied on 60 Vbeta primers (plus 13 Jbeta primers). Sequencing was performed with immunoSEQ multiplex PCR; in TCRdb, only in-frame clones are kept and a portion is missing. The data hold about 190,000 clones, with more than 70% observed a single time. A remark on this clone: The antigen remains unidentified.

Germline CDR1 and CDR2: MDHEN and SYDVKM. V lost 6 bases and J lost 8; bases outside the gene matches: 11. The CDR3 covers 14 residues. This TCR derives from a man aged 25-45 years in good health and CMV-seropositive. The chain has TRBV28 and TRBJ1-2; the match to TRBD1 covers 8 bases. The sample taken for sequencing was PBMCs. For the CDR3, the DNA is TGTGCCAGCAGCCGGGACAGGCCCTTATTGGGCTACACCTTC. Encoded protein: CASSRDRPLLGYTF.